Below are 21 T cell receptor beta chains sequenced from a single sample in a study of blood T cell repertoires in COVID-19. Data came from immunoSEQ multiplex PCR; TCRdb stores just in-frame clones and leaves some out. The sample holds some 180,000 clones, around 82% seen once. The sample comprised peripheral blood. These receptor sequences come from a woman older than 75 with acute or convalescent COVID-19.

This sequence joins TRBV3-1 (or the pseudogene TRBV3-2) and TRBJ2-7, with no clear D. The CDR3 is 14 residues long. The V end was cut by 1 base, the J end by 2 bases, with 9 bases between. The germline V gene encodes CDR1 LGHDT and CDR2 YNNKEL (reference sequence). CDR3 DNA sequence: TGTGCCAGCAGCCAAGGTGTCATCCCCTACGAGCAGTACTTC. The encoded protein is CASSQGVIPYEQYF.

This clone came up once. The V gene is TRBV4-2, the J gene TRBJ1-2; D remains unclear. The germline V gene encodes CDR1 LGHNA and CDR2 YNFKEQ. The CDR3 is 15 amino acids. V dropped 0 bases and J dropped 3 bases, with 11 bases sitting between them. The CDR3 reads CASSQERRSYYGYTF. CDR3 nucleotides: TGTGCCAGCAGCCAAGAACGGCGGAGTTACTATGGCTACACCTTC.

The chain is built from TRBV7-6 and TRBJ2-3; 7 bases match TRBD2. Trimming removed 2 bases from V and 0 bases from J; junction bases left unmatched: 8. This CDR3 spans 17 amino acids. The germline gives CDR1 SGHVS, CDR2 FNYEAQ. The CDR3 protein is CASSLKVGGKSTDTQYF. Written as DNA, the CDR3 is TGTGCCAGCAGCTTAAAGGTCGGGGGGAAGAGCACAGATACGCAGTATTTT.

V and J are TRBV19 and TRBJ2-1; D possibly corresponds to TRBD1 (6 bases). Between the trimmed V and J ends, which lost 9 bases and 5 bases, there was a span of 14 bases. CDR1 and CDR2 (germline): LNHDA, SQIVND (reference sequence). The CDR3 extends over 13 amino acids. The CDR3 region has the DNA TGTGCCAGCAGGCAGAGGGGGAACAATGAGCAGTTCTTC. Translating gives CASRQRGNNEQFF.

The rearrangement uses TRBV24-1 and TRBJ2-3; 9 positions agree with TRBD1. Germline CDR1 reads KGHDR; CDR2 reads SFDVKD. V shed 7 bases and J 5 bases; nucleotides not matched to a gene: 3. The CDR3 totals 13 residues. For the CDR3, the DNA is TGTGCCACCAGGGCGACAGGGGGAGATACGCAGTATTTT. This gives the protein CATRATGGDTQYF.

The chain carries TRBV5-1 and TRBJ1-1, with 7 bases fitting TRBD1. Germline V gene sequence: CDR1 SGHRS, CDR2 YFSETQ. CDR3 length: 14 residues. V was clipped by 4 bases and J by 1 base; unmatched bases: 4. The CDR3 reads CASSMRQGNTEAFF. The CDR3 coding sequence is TGCGCCAGCAGCATGCGACAGGGGAACACTGAAGCTTTCTTT.

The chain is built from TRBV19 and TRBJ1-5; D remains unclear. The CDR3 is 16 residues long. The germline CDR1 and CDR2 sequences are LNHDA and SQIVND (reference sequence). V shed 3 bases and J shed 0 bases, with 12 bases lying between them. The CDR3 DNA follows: TGTGCCAGTAGTATGACTTTAACGGTTAGCAATCAGCCCCAGCATTTT. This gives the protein CASSMTLTVSNQPQHF. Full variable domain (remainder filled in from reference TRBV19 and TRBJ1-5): DGGITQSPKYLFRKEGQNVTLSCEQNLNHDAMYWYRQDPGQGLRLIYYSQIVNDFQKGDIAEGYSVSREKKESFPLTVTSAQKNPTAFYLCASSMTLTVSNQPQHFGDGTRLSIL.

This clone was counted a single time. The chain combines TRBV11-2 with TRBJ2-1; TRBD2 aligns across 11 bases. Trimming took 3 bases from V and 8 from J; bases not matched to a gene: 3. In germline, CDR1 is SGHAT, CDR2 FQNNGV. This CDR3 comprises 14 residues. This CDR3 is CASSLGLAVDEQFF. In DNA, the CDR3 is TGTGCCAGCAGCTTGGGACTAGCGGTCGATGAGCAGTTCTTC.

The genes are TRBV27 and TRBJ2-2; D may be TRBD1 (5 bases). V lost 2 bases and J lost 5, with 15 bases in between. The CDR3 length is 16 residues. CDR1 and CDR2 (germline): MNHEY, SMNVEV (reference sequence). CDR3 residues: CASSLKGEAGTGELFF. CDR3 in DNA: TGTGCCAGCAGTTTAAAAGGGGAAGCAGGGACCGGGGAGCTGTTTTTT.

The CDR3 is CASSLGVRMNTEAFF. The CDR3 nucleotides read TGTGCCAGCAGCTTAGGCGTCAGGATGAACACTGAAGCTTTCTTT. The chain employs TRBV7-2 and TRBJ1-1; D is undetermined. The CDR3 length is 15 residues. Per the germline V gene, CDR1 is SGHTA and CDR2 is FQGNSA. The ends were cut back, 1 base at V and 0 bases at J, with 9 bases in the middle.

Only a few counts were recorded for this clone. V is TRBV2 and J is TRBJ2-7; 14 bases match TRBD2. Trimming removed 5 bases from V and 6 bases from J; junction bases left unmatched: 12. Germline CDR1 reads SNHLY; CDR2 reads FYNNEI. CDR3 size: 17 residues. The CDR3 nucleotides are TGTGCCAGCAGTTTAATTTCGGGACTAGCGGGAGTTCGCGAGCAGTACTTC. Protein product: CASSLISGLAGVREQYF.

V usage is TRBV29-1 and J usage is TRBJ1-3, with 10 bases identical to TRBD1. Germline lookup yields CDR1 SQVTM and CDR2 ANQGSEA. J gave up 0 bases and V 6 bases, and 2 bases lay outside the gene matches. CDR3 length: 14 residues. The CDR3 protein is CSVGDRGSGNTIYF. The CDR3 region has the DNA TGCAGCGTGGGGGACAGGGGCTCTGGAAACACCATATATTTT.

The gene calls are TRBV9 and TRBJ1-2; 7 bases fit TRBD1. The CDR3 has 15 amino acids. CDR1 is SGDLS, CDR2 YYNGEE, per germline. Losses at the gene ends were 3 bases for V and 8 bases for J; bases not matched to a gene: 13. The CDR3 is CASSAYRGNQVGYTF. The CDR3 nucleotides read TGTGCCAGCAGCGCGTACAGGGGAAACCAAGTGGGCTACACCTTC.

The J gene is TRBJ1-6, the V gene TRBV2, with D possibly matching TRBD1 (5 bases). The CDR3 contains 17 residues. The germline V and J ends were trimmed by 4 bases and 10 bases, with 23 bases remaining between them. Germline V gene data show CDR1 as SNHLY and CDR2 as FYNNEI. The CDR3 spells CASSGGQLFWYVSPLHF. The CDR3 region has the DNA TGTGCCAGCAGTGGCGGACAACTCTTTTGGTATGTCTCACCCCTCCACTTT.

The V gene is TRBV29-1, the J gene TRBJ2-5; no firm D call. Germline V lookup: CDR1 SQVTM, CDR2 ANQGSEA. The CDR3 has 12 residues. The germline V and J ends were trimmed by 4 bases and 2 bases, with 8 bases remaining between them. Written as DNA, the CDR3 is TGCAGCGTTGGCCCCCAGCAAGAGACCCAGTACTTC. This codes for CSVGPQQETQYF.

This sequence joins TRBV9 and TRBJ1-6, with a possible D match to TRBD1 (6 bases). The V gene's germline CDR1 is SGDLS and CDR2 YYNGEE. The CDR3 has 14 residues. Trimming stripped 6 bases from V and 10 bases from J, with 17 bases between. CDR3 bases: TGTGCCAGCAACCCTACAGGGAACCCCTCACCCCTCCACTTT. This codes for CASNPTGNPSPLHF.

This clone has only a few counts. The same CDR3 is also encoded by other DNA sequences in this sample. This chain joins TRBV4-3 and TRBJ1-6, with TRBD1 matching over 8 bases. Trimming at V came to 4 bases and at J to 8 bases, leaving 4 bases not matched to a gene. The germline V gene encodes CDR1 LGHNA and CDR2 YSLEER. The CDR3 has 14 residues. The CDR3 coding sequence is TGCGCCAGCAGCCTTGACAGGGGAGATTCACCCCTCCACTTT. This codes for CASSLDRGDSPLHF.

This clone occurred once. CDR3: CASRKDSNEKLFF. The CDR3 bases are TGCGCCAGCAGGAAAGACAGTAATGAAAAACTGTTTTTT. The chain joins TRBV5-1 to TRBJ1-4; a possible D gene is TRBD1 (5 bases). Trimming pared 5 bases from V and 4 bases from J, leaving 9 bases between. The CDR3 totals 13 residues. Germline V CDR1 and CDR2: SGHRS, YFSETQ.

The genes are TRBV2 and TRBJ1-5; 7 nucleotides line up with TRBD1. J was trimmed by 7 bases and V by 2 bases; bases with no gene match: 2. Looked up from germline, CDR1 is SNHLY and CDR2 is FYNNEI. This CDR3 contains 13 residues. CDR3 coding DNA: TGTGCCAGCAGTGAAAGGGGGCGGCAGCCCCAGCATTTT. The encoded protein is CASSERGRQPQHF. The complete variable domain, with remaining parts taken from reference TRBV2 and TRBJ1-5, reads EPEVTQTPSHQVTQMGQEVILRCVPISNHLYFYWYRQILGQKVEFLVSFYNNEISEKSEIFDDQFSVERPDGSNFTLKIRSTKLEDSAMYFCASSERGRQPQHFGDGTRLSIL.

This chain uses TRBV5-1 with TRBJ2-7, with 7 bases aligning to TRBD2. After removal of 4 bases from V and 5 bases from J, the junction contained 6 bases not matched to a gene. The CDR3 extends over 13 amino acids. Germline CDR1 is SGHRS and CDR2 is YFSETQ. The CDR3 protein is CASSELANDEQYF. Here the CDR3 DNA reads TGCGCCAGCAGCGAACTAGCGAACGACGAGCAGTACTTC.

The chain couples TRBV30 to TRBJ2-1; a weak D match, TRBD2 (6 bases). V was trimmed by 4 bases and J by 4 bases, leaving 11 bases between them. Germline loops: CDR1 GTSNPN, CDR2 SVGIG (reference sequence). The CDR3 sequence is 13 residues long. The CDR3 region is CAWNGGSYNEQFF. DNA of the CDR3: TGTGCCTGGAACGGGGGATCTTACAATGAGCAGTTCTTC.